Listed below are T cell receptor beta chains from one sample, sequenced in a study of T cell repertoires in cytomegalovirus infection. These receptors' antigens are unknown. TCRdb passed the reads through MiXCR, listing each CDR3 protein once. The sample yields about a million distinct CDR3 sequences, 30% to 40% seen once. The starting material was cultured CD8+ T cells from PBMCs, obtained from culture after CMV antigen stimulation. The receptors shown here come from a human donor in good health (CMV status not recorded). Some clones in this sample may be carry-over from other donors' samples. Both conserved end residues are part of each CDR3.

V gene: TRBV7-7
CDR3 protein: CASSPLSGGAEAFF

V gene: TRBV7-6
CDR3 protein: CASSLTAVYTDTQYF

V gene: TRBV28
CDR3 protein: CASSLSAGFRHRGNTIYF

V gene: TRBV29-1
CDR3 protein: CSVATGQQLGYTF

V gene: TRBV7-8
CDR3 protein: CASSPLAARLDTEAFF

V gene: TRBV7-9
CDR3 protein: CASSLEGGFGVLTEAFF

V gene: TRBV6-5
CDR3 protein: CASSFRGARETQYF

V gene: TRBV3-1
CDR3 protein: CASSQDRGSGPGSSYNEQFF

V gene: TRBV27
CDR3 protein: CASSLSPRTGYGYTF

V gene: TRBV6-5
CDR3 protein: CASSSGSYGYTF

V gene: TRBV27
CDR3 protein: CASSPGLAGVDTQYF

V gene: TRBV6-1
CDR3 protein: CASSEKGTGRRDTQYF

V gene: TRBV6-5
CDR3 protein: CASSYSAQYATGQTEAFF

V gene: TRBV6-6
CDR3 protein: CASSYETGQGKNIQYF

V gene: TRBV7-2
CDR3 protein: CASSLVRSSYNEQFF

V gene: TRBV7-9
CDR3 protein: CASIGIRYGYTF

V gene: TRBV2
CDR3 protein: CASSEGNYGYTF

V gene: TRBV20-1
CDR3 protein: CSASRTITDTQYF

V gene: TRBV7-9
CDR3 protein: CASGLHAGGYNEKLFF

V gene: TRBV6-6
CDR3 protein: CASRTGRNYGYTF

V gene: TRBV10-3
CDR3 protein: CAIRVYYGSTDTQYF

V gene: TRBV3-1
CDR3 protein: CASSHGQGSTSYNEQFF

V gene: TRBV27
CDR3 protein: CASSSVDRDRNQPQHF

V gene: TRBV6-5
CDR3 protein: CASSYEPRGADTEAFF

V gene: TRBV5-6
CDR3 protein: CASSLGRLYQETQYF

V gene: TRBV6-6
CDR3 protein: CASSYSIFANEQFF

V gene: TRBV6-2/TRBV6-3
CDR3 protein: CASSYEVNPYRYTF

V gene: TRBV15
CDR3 protein: CATSISGGYNEQFF

V gene: TRBV28
CDR3 protein: CASTRETDYNEQFF

V gene: TRBV7-3
CDR3 protein: CASSSLPLAGPTSTDTQYF

V gene: TRBV14
CDR3 protein: CASSQGVFEEAFF

V gene: TRBV28
CDR3 protein: CANSLPGQNRQPQHF

V gene: TRBV29-1
CDR3 protein: CSFGQAETQYF

V gene: TRBV10-3
CDR3 protein: CAITLDHDNEQFF

V gene: TRBV29-1
CDR3 protein: CSVEEGLLGGELFF